The sequence of this T cell receptor (beta chain) was determined in a study of T cell clonality in common variable immunodeficiency. Broader study findings: Fewer deletions and N-nucleotide insertions were reportedly seen in common variable immunodeficiency TCR beta sequences. Compared with healthy controls, CVID subjects showed increased TCRbeta clonality, mostly in about a third. Shared TCRbeta clones were fewer between CVID subjects than controls.

This clone was seen repeatedly, ten times or more. The antigen is undetermined. Clones were read by immunoSEQ multiplex PCR, and TCRdb kept only the in-frame ones, dropping some. This repertoire holds some 25,000 clones, and none appear only once. Reduced serum IgG, IgA and/or IgM plus specific antibody deficiency defined CVID. CVID subjects had received replacement immunoglobulin for at least one year. The sequence was collected from a human donor with common variable immunodeficiency. The source material was peripheral blood mononuclear cells.

Incomplete CDR3 DNA: TGCGCCAGCAGCTCCAGGGTATGGGGTGAAAAA. Protein product: CASSSRVWGEK. The full CDR3 protein is CASSSRVWGEKLFF. This chain links TRBV5-1 with TRBJ1-4; TRBD1 might be the D (5 bases). The missing CDR3 end, 3 residues past where the read stops, is filled in from the germline J gene. The CDR3 covers 14 residues. Germline V gives CDR1 SGHRS, CDR2 YFSETQ. V lost 3 bases, J lost 7 bases, and 13 bases lay in between.